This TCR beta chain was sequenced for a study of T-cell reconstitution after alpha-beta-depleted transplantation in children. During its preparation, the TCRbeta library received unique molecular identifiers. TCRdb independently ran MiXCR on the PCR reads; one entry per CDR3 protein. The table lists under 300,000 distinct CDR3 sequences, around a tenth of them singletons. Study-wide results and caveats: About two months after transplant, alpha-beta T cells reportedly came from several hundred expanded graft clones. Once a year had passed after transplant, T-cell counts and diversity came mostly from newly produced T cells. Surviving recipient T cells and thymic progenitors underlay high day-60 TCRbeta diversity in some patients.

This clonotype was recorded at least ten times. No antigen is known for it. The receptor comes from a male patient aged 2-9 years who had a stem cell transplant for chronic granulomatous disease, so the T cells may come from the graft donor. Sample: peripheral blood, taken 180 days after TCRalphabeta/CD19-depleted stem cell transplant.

The CDR3 coding sequence is TGTGCCAGCAGCTTACCGGGACCAGCCTACAATGAGCAGTTCTTC. This translates into CASSLPGPAYNEQFF. The rearrangement joins TRBV11-2 to TRBJ2-1; D possibly matches TRBD1 or TRBD2 (5 bases each). The V end lost 2 bases, the J end lost 2 bases, and 10 bases lay between the germline ends. Germline CDR1 reads SGHAT; CDR2 reads FQNNGV. The CDR3 contains 15 residues.